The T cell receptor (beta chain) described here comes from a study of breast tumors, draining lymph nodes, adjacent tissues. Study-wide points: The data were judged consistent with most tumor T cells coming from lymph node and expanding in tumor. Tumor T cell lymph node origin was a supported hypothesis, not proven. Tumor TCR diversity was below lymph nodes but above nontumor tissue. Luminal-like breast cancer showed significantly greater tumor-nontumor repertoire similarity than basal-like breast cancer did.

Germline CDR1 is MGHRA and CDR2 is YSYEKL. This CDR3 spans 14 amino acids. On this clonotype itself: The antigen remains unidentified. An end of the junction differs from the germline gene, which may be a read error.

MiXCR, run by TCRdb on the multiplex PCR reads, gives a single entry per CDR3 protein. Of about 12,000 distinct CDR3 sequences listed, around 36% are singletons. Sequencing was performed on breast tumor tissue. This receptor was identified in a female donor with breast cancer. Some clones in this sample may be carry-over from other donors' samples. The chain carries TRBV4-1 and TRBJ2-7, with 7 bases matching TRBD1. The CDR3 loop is CASGHDGQVGEQYF. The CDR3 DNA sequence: TGCGCCAGCGGCCATGATGGACAGGTGGGCGAGCAGTACTTC.